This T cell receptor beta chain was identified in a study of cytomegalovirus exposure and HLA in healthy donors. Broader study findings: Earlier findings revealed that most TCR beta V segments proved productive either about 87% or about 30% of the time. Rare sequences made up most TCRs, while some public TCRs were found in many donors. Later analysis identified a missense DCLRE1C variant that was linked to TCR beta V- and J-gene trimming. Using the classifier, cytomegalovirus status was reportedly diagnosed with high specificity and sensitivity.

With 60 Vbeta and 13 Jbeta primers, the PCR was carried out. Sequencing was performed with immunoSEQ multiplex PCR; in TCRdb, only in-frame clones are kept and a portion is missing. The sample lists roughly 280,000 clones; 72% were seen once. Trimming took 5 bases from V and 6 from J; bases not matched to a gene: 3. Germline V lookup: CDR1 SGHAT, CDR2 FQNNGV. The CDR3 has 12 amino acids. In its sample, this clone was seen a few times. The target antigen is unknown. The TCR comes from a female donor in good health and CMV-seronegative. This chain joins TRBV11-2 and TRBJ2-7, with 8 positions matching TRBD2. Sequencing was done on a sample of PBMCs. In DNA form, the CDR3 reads TGTGCCAGCAGCAAAAGCGGGGGCGAGCAGTACTTC. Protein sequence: CASSKSGGEQYF. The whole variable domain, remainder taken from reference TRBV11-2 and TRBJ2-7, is EAGVAQSPRYKIIEKRQSVAFWCNPISGHATLYWYQQILGQGPKLLIQFQNNGVVDDSQLPKDRFSAERLKGVDSTLKIQPAKLEDSAVYLCASSKSGGEQYFGPGTRLTVT.